The 11 T cell receptor beta chains below all came from one sample that was sequenced in a study of shared clonotypes between healthy human individuals. Sequencing was performed with immunoSEQ multiplex PCR; in TCRdb, only in-frame clones are kept and a portion is missing. The sample comprises around 2,000,000 clones, about 95% of which are singletons, and around 1.1% rests with the top ten. Terminally differentiated effector memory CD45RA+ cells were left out of the naive CD8 fraction, which was CD45RO-negative and positively selected for CCR7. The source material was naive CD8+ T cells sorted from blood. The origin of the receptors is a man aged 18 to 29 in good health.

The V gene is TRBV7-3, the J gene TRBJ1-2; maybe TRBD1 (5 bases). The V and J ends lost 5 bases and 5 bases respectively, with 21 bases between them. This CDR3 comprises 16 residues. Per germline, CDR1 SGHTA and CDR2 FQGTGA. Here the CDR3 DNA reads TGTGCCAGCAGCCCCGGGGCCATATCCGCATCTTATGGCTACACCTTC. Its protein product is CASSPGAISASYGYTF.

This clone is a singleton in its sample. The chain carries TRBV5-1 and TRBJ2-2; D unresolved. Germline CDR1 SGHRS, CDR2 YFSETQ. V lost 1 base, J lost 4 bases, and 5 bases lay in between. The CDR3 covers 13 residues. The CDR3 protein is CASSLLTTGELFF. The CDR3 DNA follows: TGCGCCAGCAGCTTGTTGACCACCGGGGAGCTGTTTTTT.

This clone was seen a handful of times. Here the CDR3 reads CASSESIGYTF. The CDR3 DNA follows: TGCGCCAGCAGTGAGTCGATTGGCTACACCTTC. V is TRBV10-2 and J is TRBJ1-2; D gene unclear. The CDR3 is made up of 11 amino acids. V lost 0 bases to trimming and J lost 7 bases, with 3 bases between them. Germline-derived CDR1 and CDR2 are WSHSY and SAAADI.

This clone was observed once. The chain carries TRBV4-1 and TRBJ1-2; D is possibly TRBD1 (5 bases). The V end was cut by 0 bases, the J end by 3 bases, with 8 bases between. The CDR3 contains 14 residues. Looked up from germline, CDR1 is MGHRA and CDR2 is YSYEKL. The CDR3 region has the DNA TGCGCCAGCAGCCAAGACGGCAGGGACTATGGCTACACCTTC. It specifies CASSQDGRDYGYTF.

This clone was detected only once. Other nucleotide sequences from this sample produce the same CDR3. The chain uses TRBV4-1 and TRBJ2-5; unclear D gene. CDR1 is MGHRA and CDR2 is YSYEKL in the germline V gene. This CDR3 is built from 14 residues. The ends were cut back, 1 base at V and 5 bases at J, with 11 bases in the middle. CDR3 amino acids: CASSQVGLQETQYF. The CDR3 coding sequence is TGCGCCAGCAGCCAAGTCGGTCTTCAGGAGACCCAGTACTTC.

The gene calls are TRBV13 and TRBJ2-3; D might be TRBD1 or TRBD2, each matching 5 bases. CDR1 and CDR2 (germline): PRHDT, FYEKMQ (reference sequence). V was trimmed by 5 bases and J by 6 bases, leaving 18 bases between them. The CDR3 is made up of 15 amino acids. CDR3 sequence (DNA): TGTGCCAGCAGCGGCGCCGAGGGGCCCCGGGATACGCAGTATTTT. Translating gives CASSGAEGPRDTQYF.

The chain links TRBV7-9 to TRBJ1-4; TRBD1 aligns across 8 bases. The CDR3 spans 17 residues. CDR1 and CDR2 from the germline V gene are SEHNR and FQNEAQ (reference sequence). The V segment lost 5 bases and the J segment 6 bases; nucleotides outside the gene matches: 14. The CDR3 DNA follows: TGTGCCAGCAGCGGGAAAGAGGGGACAGGCACGGATGAAAAACTGTTTTTT. This sequence encodes CASSGKEGTGTDEKLFF.

This clone was counted once. The J gene is TRBJ2-2, the V gene TRBV19; 9 bases align to TRBD2. The CDR3 loop spans 14 amino acids. Germline CDR1 reads LNHDA; CDR2 reads SQIVND (reference sequence). Trimming took 3 bases from V and 6 from J; bases not matched to a gene: 2. This CDR3 is CASSMGLAAGELFF. CDR3 DNA sequence: TGTGCCAGTAGTATGGGACTAGCAGCCGGGGAGCTGTTTTTT.

The J gene is TRBJ1-2, the V gene TRBV28; D is possibly TRBD1 (5 bases). The CDR3 sequence is 17 residues long. Germline values: CDR1 MDHEN, CDR2 SYDVKM. Trimming left V 2 bases short and J 1 base short, with 17 bases between. DNA of the CDR3: TGTGCCAGCAGTTTACTGACAGAACATGGATATAACTATGGCTACACCTTC. Translating gives CASSLLTEHGYNYGYTF.

The chain recombines TRBV29-1 with TRBJ2-5; D not certain. The CDR3 contains 10 residues. Germline CDR1 and CDR2: SQVTM and ANQGSEA. The V end lost 3 bases, the J end lost 5 bases, and 4 bases lay between the germline ends. This CDR3 reads CSVDAETQYF. The DNA of the CDR3 is TGCAGCGTTGATGCGGAGACCCAGTACTTC.

With regard to this clone: The sample holds other DNA sequences that translate to the same CDR3. The J gene is TRBJ2-2, the V gene TRBV28; possible D gene TRBD2, 6 bases. The CDR3 spans 14 residues. Germline V gene lookup returns CDR1 MDHEN and CDR2 SYDVKM. V shed 2 bases and J shed 5 bases, with 9 bases lying between them. The CDR3 coding sequence is TGTGCCAGCAGTTTACAGGGAGGAACCGGGGAGCTGTTTTTT. It yields the protein CASSLQGGTGELFF.